This passage covers 2 T cell receptor beta chains from one sample sequenced in a study of T cells expressing NK-cell markers (dated by TCRdb to the early 2020s). The library came from 5' RACE. The sequencing machine was an Illumina HiSeq 2000. After reprocessing by TCRdb, each CDR3 protein sequence is one entry, and no DNA is given. The sample's own table lists some 340,000 distinct CDR3 sequences. In total, the top ten clones hold roughly 5.4% of the sample. The sample was blood T cells: a sorted CD56 or NKG2C T cell subset, CD4+ or CD8+ T cells, or bulk PBMC T cells (not recorded which). The receptors here all came from a man aged 18-70 years in good health.

The chain carries TRBV7-9 and TRBJ2-3. This CDR3 comprises 14 residues. Germline loops: CDR1 SEHNR, CDR2 FQNEAQ (reference sequence). Here the CDR3 reads CASSLKSLPDTQYF.

The chain couples TRBV20-1 to TRBJ2-3; the D call of TRBD2 rests on TCRdb alone, since no DNA is present to check it. CDR3 length: 18 residues. CDR1 DFQATT and CDR2 SNEGSKA come from the germline V gene (reference sequence). The CDR3 loop is CSARESRARGGLGDTQYF.